Following are 20 T cell receptor beta chains from one sample sequenced in a study of blood T cell repertoires in COVID-19. Generated by immunoSEQ multiplex PCR, the TCRdb table keeps only in-frame clones and is missing some. Of under 250,000 clones in the sample, around 83% were seen once. Sequenced sample: peripheral blood. Receptors were obtained from a man in his forties with active or convalescent COVID-19.

The chain recombines TRBV6-1 with TRBJ1-2; 9 bases are a match to TRBD1. Looked up from germline, CDR1 is MNHNS and CDR2 is SASEGT. The V segment lost 3 bases and the J segment 2 bases; nucleotides outside the gene matches: 13. The CDR3 runs 18 residues. The DNA for the CDR3 is TGTGCCAGCAGTGATCCCGGACAGGGGATAGGAGGGAACTATGGCTACACCTTC. This codes for CASSDPGQGIGGNYGYTF.

This clone was seen just once. The chain uses TRBV11-3 and TRBJ2-7; TRBD1 matches at 7 bases. The CDR3 is 12 amino acids. Germline CDR1 reads SGHNT; CDR2 reads YENEEA. J was trimmed by 7 bases and V by 5 bases; bases with no gene match: 5. Written as DNA, the CDR3 is TGTGCCAGCAGCACCGCAGGGGGAGAGCAGTACTTC. It codes for CASSTAGGEQYF.

V and J are TRBV11-3 and TRBJ1-1; D is unclear. Germline loops: CDR1 SGHNT, CDR2 YENEEA. Trimming took off 5 bases at V and 3 bases at J, with 16 bases between the two ends. CDR3 length equals 15 residues. CDR3 amino acids: CASSPEVGGDTEAFF. CDR3 sequence (DNA): TGTGCCAGCAGCCCAGAGGTGGGAGGAGACACTGAAGCTTTCTTT.

The chain links TRBV7-6 to TRBJ2-7, with 10 bases that match TRBD2. The CDR3 totals 16 residues. CDR1 and CDR2 from the germline V gene are SGHVS and FNYEAQ. V was pared by 0 bases and J by 5 bases, with 7 bases of the junction left unmatched. CDR3 amino acids: CASSLAQASGGHEQYF. As DNA, the CDR3 is TGTGCCAGCAGCTTAGCGCAGGCTAGCGGGGGCCACGAGCAGTACTTC.

The chain employs TRBV5-4 and TRBJ2-1, with TRBD1 matching over 10 bases. CDR3 length: 16 residues. Germline lookup yields CDR1 SGHNT and CDR2 YYREEE (reference sequence). Germline trimming cut 4 bases from V and 6 bases from J; bases unmatched to any gene: 10. The CDR3, as DNA: TGTGCCAGCAGCCCGGGCGGGACAGGGGTGGTCAATGAGCAGTTCTTC. Translated, it gives CASSPGGTGVVNEQFF.

This clone was counted once. The chain recombines TRBV24-1 with TRBJ1-6, with D possibly being TRBD1 (5 bases). Trimming took off 0 bases at V and 5 bases at J, with 7 bases between the two ends. The CDR3 runs 15 residues. Germline V gene lookup returns CDR1 KGHDR and CDR2 SFDVKD. CDR3 sequence (DNA): TGTGCCACCAGTGATTTGAGGGGAAATAATTCACCCCTCCACTTT. This codes for CATSDLRGNNSPLHF.

The CDR3 loop is CASSNREGWETQYF. The CDR3 DNA is TGTGCCAGTAGTAACAGGGAAGGCTGGGAGACCCAGTACTTC. This rearrangement joins TRBV19 to TRBJ2-5; possible D gene TRBD1, 6 bases. Germline V gives CDR1 LNHDA, CDR2 SQIVND (reference sequence). The V and J ends lost 4 bases and 5 bases respectively, with 14 bases between them. This CDR3 spans 14 amino acids.

V and J are TRBV30 and TRBJ1-3; TRBD1 matches 7 bases. J lost 3 bases, V lost 5 bases, and 7 bases had no gene match. From germline, CDR1 is GTSNPN and CDR2 SVGIG (reference sequence). The CDR3 covers 14 residues. The chain's CDR3 is CAWDRDKYGNTIYF. In nucleotides, the CDR3 is TGTGCCTGGGACAGGGATAAGTATGGAAACACCATATATTTT.

The V and J genes are TRBV7-2 and TRBJ1-2, with TRBD1 matching 7 bases. The V gene's germline CDR1 is SGHTA and CDR2 FQGNSA. J lost 2 bases, V lost 1 base, and 10 bases had no gene match. This CDR3 comprises 17 residues. CDR3 DNA: TGTGCCAGCAGCTTAGGACAGGGCGTAGGAGAGAACTATGGCTACACCTTC. Its translation is CASSLGQGVGENYGYTF.

The chain uses TRBV7-2 and TRBJ2-3; 9 bases fit TRBD1. The J segment lost 3 bases and the V segment lost 4 bases, leaving 5 bases of the junction unmatched. The CDR3 has 15 amino acids. The germline gives CDR1 SGHTA, CDR2 FQGNSA. The CDR3 DNA follows: TGTGCCAGCAGCTACTCGGGACAGGGTACAGATACGCAGTATTTT. The encoded protein is CASSYSGQGTDTQYF.

The J gene is TRBJ1-4, the V gene TRBV19; tentatively, D is TRBD1 (5 bases). Germline V lookup: CDR1 LNHDA, CDR2 SQIVND (reference sequence). The germline V and J ends were trimmed by 7 bases and 8 bases, with 29 bases remaining between them. CDR3 length equals 18 residues. CDR3 DNA sequence: TGTGCCAGTACCCTCCTTGGGGGGACCGCCCTAGCGGAAGAAAAACTGTTTTTT. It translates to CASTLLGGTALAEEKLFF. Filled out from reference TRBV19 and TRBJ1-4, the complete variable domain reads DGGITQSPKYLFRKEGQNVTLSCEQNLNHDAMYWYRQDPGQGLRLIYYSQIVNDFQKGDIAEGYSVSREKKESFPLTVTSAQKNPTAFYLCASTLLGGTALAEEKLFFGSGTQLSVL.

The chain has TRBV4-3 and TRBJ2-7; no definite D call. Germline CDR1 and CDR2: LGHNA and YSLEER. The CDR3 is 17 amino acids. With 0 bases removed from V and 2 bases from J, the gap between germline ends came to 17 bases. The CDR3 loop reads CASSQDARPEGPYEQYF. The CDR3, as DNA: TGCGCCAGCAGCCAAGATGCTAGACCGGAAGGTCCCTACGAGCAGTACTTC.

The chain employs TRBV10-3 and TRBJ2-7; 9 bases line up with TRBD1. Germline values: CDR1 ENHRY, CDR2 SYGVKD. This CDR3 has 14 amino acids. V lost 4 bases and J lost 4; bases outside the gene matches: 5. CDR3 sequence (DNA): TGTGCCATCAGTGGAAGGGACAGGGAGTACGAGCAGTACTTC. The encoded protein is CAISGRDREYEQYF.

This chain uses TRBV28 with TRBJ1-1; perhaps TRBD1 as D (6 bases). The CDR3 contains 15 residues. Trimming took off 8 bases at V and 3 bases at J, with 19 bases between the two ends. Germline V CDR1 and CDR2: MDHEN, SYDVKM. This CDR3 is CASHQQGGRDTEAFF. In nucleotides, the CDR3 is TGTGCCAGCCACCAACAGGGTGGGAGGGACACTGAAGCTTTCTTT.

This chain uses TRBV7-9 with TRBJ1-1; D is undetermined. Germline assignment: CDR1 SEHNR and CDR2 FQNEAQ (reference sequence). This CDR3 region has 14 residues. The germline V and J ends were trimmed by 0 bases and 4 bases, with 9 bases remaining between them. CDR3 nucleotides: TGTGCCAGCAGCTTAGCTTTTTCGGGCACTGAAGCTTTCTTT. Its translation: CASSLAFSGTEAFF. The whole variable domain, filled in from reference TRBV7-9 and TRBJ1-1, reads DTGVSQNPRHKITKRGQNVTFRCDPISEHNRLYWYRQTLGQGPEFLTYFQNEAQLEKSRLLSDRFSAERPKGSFSTLEIQRTEQGDSAMYLCASSLAFSGTEAFFGQGTRLTVV.

This clone was recorded only once. The chain is built from TRBV7-8 and TRBJ2-2; 9 bases align to TRBD2. Germline trimming cut 4 bases from V and 2 bases from J; bases unmatched to any gene: 5. CDR1 and CDR2 (germline): SGHVS, FQNEAQ. The CDR3 runs to 16 residues. Here the CDR3 DNA reads TGTGCCAGCAGCTCAAAAGCGGGGGGAAACACCGGGGAGCTGTTTTTT. Translated, it gives CASSSKAGGNTGELFF.

The chain uses TRBV18 and TRBJ2-5, with TRBD2 matching over 8 bases. Losses at the gene ends were 0 bases for V and 6 bases for J; bases not matched to a gene: 3. Germline-derived CDR1 and CDR2 are KGHSH and LQKENI. This CDR3 is 14 amino acids long. The DNA for the CDR3 is TGTGCCAGCTCACCACCAGCGGGAGTGAAGACCCAGTACTTC. Amino acids: CASSPPAGVKTQYF.

This clone was counted a few times. V usage is TRBV6-1 and J usage is TRBJ1-5; 7 nucleotides align to TRBD1. Germline V CDR1 and CDR2: MNHNS, SASEGT. The V gene end was trimmed by 3 bases and the J gene end by 3 bases; junction bases not matched to a gene: 11. CDR3 length equals 17 residues. The chain's CDR3 is CASSDPSQGEVNQPQHF. The DNA for the CDR3 is TGTGCCAGCAGTGACCCCTCGCAGGGGGAGGTCAATCAGCCCCAGCATTTT.

The chain uses TRBV24-1 and TRBJ1-5; D unclear. V lost 2 bases and J 6 bases, leaving 10 bases between the germline ends. Germline V CDR1 and CDR2: KGHDR, SFDVKD. This CDR3 is 14 amino acids long. CDR3 region: CATSDSWGGQPQHF. The CDR3 nucleotides are TGTGCCACCAGTGATTCCTGGGGAGGTCAGCCCCAGCATTTT.

This chain connects TRBV5-1 to TRBJ1-3; unclear D gene. V was trimmed by 4 bases and J by 1 base, leaving 9 bases between them. Per the germline V gene, CDR1 is SGHRS and CDR2 is YFSETQ. The CDR3 runs 14 residues. As DNA, the CDR3 is TGCGCCAGCAGCATTAACAGATCTGGAAACACCATATATTTT. It translates to CASSINRSGNTIYF.